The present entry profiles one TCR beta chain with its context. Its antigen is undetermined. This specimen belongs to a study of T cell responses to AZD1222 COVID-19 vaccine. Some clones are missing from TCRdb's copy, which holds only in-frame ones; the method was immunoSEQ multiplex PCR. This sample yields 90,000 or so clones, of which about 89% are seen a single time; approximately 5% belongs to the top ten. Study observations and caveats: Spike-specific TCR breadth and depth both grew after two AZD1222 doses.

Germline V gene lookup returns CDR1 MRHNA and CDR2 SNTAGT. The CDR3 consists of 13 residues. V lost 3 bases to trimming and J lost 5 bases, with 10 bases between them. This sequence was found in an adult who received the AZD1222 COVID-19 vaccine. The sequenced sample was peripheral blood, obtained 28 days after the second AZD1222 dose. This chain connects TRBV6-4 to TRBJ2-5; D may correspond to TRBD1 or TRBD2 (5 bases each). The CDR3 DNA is TGTGCCAGCAGTGAAGATTGGGGGGAGACCCAGTACTTC. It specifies CASSEDWGETQYF.